These 30 T cell receptor beta chains originate from one sample sequenced in a study of OX40 agonist ivuxolimab in advanced cancers. Here immunoSEQ multiplex PCR was the method, and the copy in TCRdb shows in-frame clones only, minus some. In the table there are approximately 11,000 clones, 86% of which are singletons. The sequenced sample was CD4+ or CD8+ T cells sorted from blood, obtained in a trial of the OX40 agonist ivuxolimab. The receptors shown here come from an adult with an advanced solid tumor such as melanoma, head and neck, liver or kidney cancer.

The chain has TRBV9 and TRBJ2-5; D may match TRBD1 or TRBD2 (7 bases each). The J call may not be correct, given that the DNA end is closer to TRBJ2-7. Germline lookup yields CDR1 SGDLS and CDR2 YYNGEE. There are 15 residues in the CDR3. The CDR3 spells CASSEGASGSYEQYF. For the CDR3, the DNA is TGTGCCAGCAGTGAGGGGGCTAGCGGCTCCTACGAGCAGTACTTC.

The chain carries TRBV11-2 and TRBJ2-5; 9 positions match TRBD1. This CDR3 has 15 amino acids. After removal of 5 bases from V and 2 bases from J, the junction contained 6 bases not matched to a gene. Germline V gene lookup returns CDR1 SGHAT and CDR2 FQNNGV. The CDR3 is CASSTGQGLQETQYF. The CDR3 region has the DNA TGTGCCAGCAGCACCGGACAGGGGCTACAAGAGACCCAGTACTTC.

This clone was detected once. This chain connects TRBV9 to TRBJ2-2, with D possibly being TRBD1 (7 bases). Germline lookup yields CDR1 SGDLS and CDR2 YYNGEE. V gave up 3 bases and J gave up 2 bases, with 14 bases separating them. The CDR3 is made up of 16 amino acids. The CDR3 region is CASSEEGQINTGELFF. The DNA of the CDR3 is TGTGCCAGCAGCGAGGAGGGACAGATAAACACCGGGGAGCTGTTTTTT.

The chain is built from TRBV4-1 and TRBJ2-7, with D unresolved. V lost 0 bases to trimming and J lost 2 bases, with 11 bases between them. CDR1 MGHRA and CDR2 YSYEKL come from the germline V gene. This CDR3 has 15 amino acids. Written as DNA, the CDR3 is TGCGCCAGCAGCCAAGATACCGTCCGCACCTACGAGCAGTACTTC. Translating gives CASSQDTVRTYEQYF.

V and J are TRBV9 and TRBJ2-7; D not resolved. Germline loops: CDR1 SGDLS, CDR2 YYNGEE. The CDR3 is 15 residues long. V lost 2 bases to trimming and J lost 0 bases, with 12 bases between them. CDR3: CASSVSPATSYEQYF. CDR3 DNA: TGTGCCAGCAGCGTTTCCCCCGCTACCTCCTACGAGCAGTACTTC.

This rearrangement joins TRBV28 to TRBJ2-1; 14 bases fit TRBD2. This CDR3 has 15 residues. Trimming removed 6 bases from V and 8 bases from J; junction bases left unmatched: 6. The germline gives CDR1 MDHEN, CDR2 SYDVKM. CDR3 in DNA: TGTGCCAGCAGCCCCGGGACTAGCGGGAGTGATGAGCAGTTCTTC. Translated, it gives CASSPGTSGSDEQFF.

This chain joins TRBV19 and TRBJ2-7; 9 bases are a match to TRBD1. Germline CDR1 reads LNHDA; CDR2 reads SQIVND (reference sequence). V shed 6 bases and J 7 bases; nucleotides not matched to a gene: 10. This CDR3 spans 14 amino acids. The CDR3 DNA is TGTGCCAGTAGGTCGACAGGGGGTGGAAGGGAGCAGTACTTC. Amino acids: CASRSTGGGREQYF.

The chain uses TRBV28 and TRBJ1-1; D remains ambiguous. CDR1 is MDHEN, CDR2 SYDVKM, per germline. This CDR3 has 14 residues. V gave up 3 bases and J gave up 0 bases, with 8 bases separating them. CDR3 DNA sequence: TGTGCCAGCAGTTTGACACAGATGAACACTGAAGCTTTCTTT. This translates into CASSLTQMNTEAFF.

The chain combines TRBV27 with TRBJ2-7; 9 bases align to TRBD1. Unmatched junction bases numbered 5, after V lost 3 bases and J lost 2 bases. This CDR3 spans 15 amino acids. Per the germline V gene, CDR1 is MNHEY and CDR2 is SMNVEV (reference sequence). The DNA for the CDR3 is TGTGCCAGCAGTTTCCGAGACAGGGGGACCTACGAGCAGTACTTC. Translation: CASSFRDRGTYEQYF.

The chain is built from TRBV6-5 and TRBJ1-2, with D uncertain. Germline assignment: CDR1 MNHEY and CDR2 SVGAGI. Trimming pared 0 bases from V and 6 bases from J, leaving 8 bases between. The CDR3 contains 13 residues. This chain's CDR3 is CASSYSNRDGYTF. In DNA form, the CDR3 reads TGTGCCAGCAGTTACTCGAACAGAGATGGCTACACCTTC.

CDR3 bases: TGTGCCAGCAGTTACGACCGACAGGGGAGGTCCTATGGCTACACCTTC. It codes for CASSYDRQGRSYGYTF. J is TRBJ1-2 and V is TRBV6-5; 8 bases map to TRBD1. With 2 bases clipped from V and 4 bases from J, the junction kept 9 bases outside the gene matches. The CDR3 sequence is 16 residues long. The germline gives CDR1 MNHEY, CDR2 SVGAGI.

The sample holds one count of this clone. The chain has TRBV9 and TRBJ1-4; D is unclear. The V end was cut by 4 bases, the J end by 0 bases, with 10 bases between. This CDR3 region has 15 residues. In germline, CDR1 is SGDLS, CDR2 YYNGEE. The CDR3 spells CASSSRAATNEKLFF. The CDR3 DNA follows: TGTGCCAGCAGCTCCCGGGCTGCAACTAATGAAAAACTGTTTTTT.

The genes are TRBV7-7 and TRBJ2-1, with TRBD1 matching 9 bases. The CDR3 length is 15 residues. Germline CDR1 reads SSHAT; CDR2 reads FNYEAQ (reference sequence). After removal of 3 bases from V and 1 base from J, the junction contained 1 base not matched to a gene. The CDR3 is CASSLGTGSYNEQFF. CDR3 DNA sequence: TGTGCCAGCAGCTTGGGGACAGGGTCCTACAATGAGCAGTTCTTC.

The V gene is TRBV5-5, the J gene TRBJ1-6; D remains unclear. The CDR3 covers 14 residues. Germline loops: CDR1 SGHKS, CDR2 YYEKEE (reference sequence). V was pared by 2 bases and J by 7 bases, with 10 bases between. The CDR3, as DNA: TGTGCCAGCAGCTTTGGAGTTGGAAATTCACCCCTCCACTTT. This sequence encodes CASSFGVGNSPLHF.

The rearrangement joins TRBV11-1 to TRBJ2-1, with 7 bases identical to TRBD2. The CDR3 runs to 19 residues. The germline CDR1 and CDR2 sequences are SGHAT and FQDESV (reference sequence). With V trimmed by 1 base and J by 3 bases, 15 bases remained unmatched. The CDR3 sequence is CASSLVGVQRGPRYNEQFF. The CDR3 DNA reads TGTGCCAGCAGCTTAGTGGGGGTTCAGCGGGGCCCCCGCTACAATGAGCAGTTCTTC.

This rearrangement joins TRBV19 to TRBJ2-2; 9 bases are a match to TRBD2. The CDR3 is 15 residues long. Unmatched junction bases numbered 5, after V lost 5 bases and J lost 4 bases. Germline CDR1 LNHDA, CDR2 SQIVND (reference sequence). CDR3 DNA sequence: TGTGCCAGTAGTGCCTTAGCGGGGGTCACCGGGGAGCTGTTTTTT. It yields the protein CASSALAGVTGELFF.

This clone occurred a few times. V and J are TRBV9 and TRBJ2-3, with D possibly being TRBD1 (6 bases). The CDR3 is 15 residues long. CDR1 is SGDLS, CDR2 YYNGEE, per germline. Trimming removed 4 bases at V and 0 bases at J, with 12 bases between. The CDR3 spells CASSPTGTSTDTQYF. CDR3 coding DNA: TGTGCCAGCAGCCCAACCGGGACAAGCACAGATACGCAGTATTTT.

By share, this clone counts as medium-sized (0.01 to 0.1%). The chain joins TRBV23-1 to TRBJ1-5; D not certain. TRBV23-1 is an ORF; its function is uncertain. V lost 2 bases to trimming and J lost 5 bases, with 4 bases between them. The CDR3 spans 12 residues. CDR3 amino acids: CASSQPYQPQHF. The CDR3 DNA is TGCGCCAGCAGTCAACCCTATCAGCCCCAGCATTTT.

The chain has TRBV2 and TRBJ2-5; TRBD2 matches at 7 bases. Germline CDR1 is SNHLY and CDR2 is FYNNEI. The CDR3 extends over 13 amino acids. Trimming removed 3 bases from V and 4 bases from J; junction bases left unmatched: 2. The CDR3 loop is CASSDTGGETQYF. CDR3 DNA sequence: TGTGCCAGCAGTGACACGGGGGGAGAGACCCAGTACTTC. The variable domain in full, with the rest retrieved from reference TRBV2 and TRBJ2-5, is EPEVTQTPSHQVTQMGQEVILRCVPISNHLYFYWYRQILGQKVEFLVSFYNNEISEKSEIFDDQFSVERPDGSNFTLKIRSTKLEDSAMYFCASSDTGGETQYFGPGTRLLVL.

J is TRBJ2-3 and V is TRBV28; the D is unclear. Deletions cut 5 bases from V and 2 bases from J, with 14 bases between. Germline V gene sequence: CDR1 MDHEN, CDR2 SYDVKM. This CDR3 is built from 15 residues. The CDR3 loop reads CASSGNRVFTDTQYF. The CDR3 DNA reads TGTGCCAGCAGTGGAAACCGAGTCTTCACAGATACGCAGTATTTT.

This chain joins TRBV5-6 and TRBJ2-7; 7 bases line up with TRBD1. V gave up 0 bases and J gave up 2 bases; unmatched junction bases: 5. CDR1 SGHDT and CDR2 YYEEEE come from the germline V gene. This CDR3 comprises 15 residues. CDR3 loop: CASSLGTGGPYEQYF. CDR3 DNA: TGTGCCAGCAGCTTGGGGACAGGTGGACCCTACGAGCAGTACTTC.

This chain uses TRBV4-3 with TRBJ1-3, with a weak D call TRBD1 (6 bases). The CDR3 is 14 amino acids. CDR1 LGHNA and CDR2 YSLEER come from the germline V gene. The V end lost 3 bases, the J end lost 4 bases, and 10 bases lay between the germline ends. CDR3 DNA sequence: TGCGCCAGCAGCCATTCCGGGACAGGAAACACCATATATTTT. It yields the protein CASSHSGTGNTIYF.

This chain links TRBV5-1 with TRBJ2-1; D gene uncertain. Germline V gives CDR1 SGHRS, CDR2 YFSETQ. Trimming cost V 7 bases and J 0 bases, with 11 bases left between them. There are 14 residues in the CDR3. The CDR3 nucleotides read TGCGCCAGCTATCCGGAACCCTCCTACAATGAGCAGTTCTTC. It specifies CASYPEPSYNEQFF.

The rearrangement links TRBV10-3 to TRBJ2-1; either TRBD1 or TRBD2 may supply D (8 bases each). The CDR3 has 14 amino acids. The germline gives CDR1 ENHRY, CDR2 SYGVKD. Trimming took off 10 bases at V and 8 bases at J, with 21 bases between the two ends. CDR3 sequence (DNA): TGTGCCAGCACCGGGGGGGACAGGCGACATGAGCAGTTCTTC. Translation gives CASTGGDRRHEQFF.

This rearrangement joins TRBV4-2 to TRBJ1-3; D gene ambiguous. Trimming left V 4 bases short and J 8 bases short, with 21 bases between. The germline gives CDR1 LGHNA, CDR2 YNFKEQ. The CDR3 covers 16 residues. The CDR3 loop reads CASSLPGRSPVHTIYF. The CDR3 DNA is TGTGCCAGCAGCCTACCCGGACGGAGCCCGGTGCACACCATATATTTT.

CDR3 DNA sequence: TGTGCCAGCCGACTAAGCGGGAGCTCCTACAATGAGCAGTTCTTC. Protein sequence: CASRLSGSSYNEQFF. The V call is TRBV27, the J call TRBJ2-1; TRBD2 matches at 8 bases. The CDR3 contains 15 residues. From germline, CDR1 is MNHEY and CDR2 SMNVEV (reference sequence). With V trimmed by 8 bases and J by 0 bases, 6 bases remained unmatched.

CDR3 sequence reads: CAWSSTDYNEQFF. CDR3 sequence (DNA): TGTGCCTGGAGTTCGACGGATTACAATGAGCAGTTCTTC. The chain links TRBV30 to TRBJ2-1, with D hard to call. The length of the CDR3 is 13 residues. From germline, CDR1 is GTSNPN and CDR2 SVGIG (reference sequence). V lost 2 bases and J lost 4, with 9 bases in between.

The CDR3 DNA reads TGTGCCATCAGTGATCAGGACAGGGGCCGCTACGAGCAGTACTTC. It encodes CAISDQDRGRYEQYF. The V and J genes are TRBV10-3 and TRBJ2-7, with 9 positions matching TRBD1. Losses at the gene ends were 3 bases for V and 3 bases for J; bases not matched to a gene: 6. The CDR3 is 15 residues long. CDR1 and CDR2 (germline): ENHRY, SYGVKD.

The chain employs TRBV7-2 and TRBJ1-1; D is unclear. This CDR3 comprises 16 residues. Trimming cost V 5 bases and J 1 base, with 17 bases left between them. Germline loops: CDR1 SGHTA, CDR2 FQGNSA. CDR3 coding DNA: TGTGCCAGCAGCGCAATTTCCCGGGCGGAGAACACTGAAGCTTTCTTT. Its translation: CASSAISRAENTEAFF.

The genes are TRBV6-6 and TRBJ2-5, with unresolved D. Trimming cost V 3 bases and J 2 bases, with 7 bases left between them. Germline values: CDR1 MNHNY, CDR2 SVGAGI (reference sequence). This CDR3 comprises 13 residues. The CDR3 here is CASSYGQQETQYF. The CDR3 region has the DNA TGTGCCAGCAGTTATGGGCAGCAAGAGACCCAGTACTTC.